This T cell receptor beta chain was recorded in a study of molecular identifiers for immune sequencing clone quantification. Across the study: With replicates, the RNA of about 20,000 or 100,000 naive CD8 cells was split five ways and four were sequenced.

Sorting was used to obtain naive CD8 T cells (CD8+CD4-CCR7+CD45RA+). MiXCR, run by TCRdb on the PCR reads, gives a single entry per CDR3 protein. The repertoire holds 300,000 to 400,000 distinct CDR3 sequences, with 20% to 25% as singletons. In germline, CDR1 is LNHDA, CDR2 SQIVND (reference sequence). There are 13 residues in the CDR3. V was trimmed by 5 bases and J by 8 bases, leaving 14 bases between them. Sequenced input: naive CD8+ T cells from blood, with Jurkat cell RNA spiked in. Subset given: FACS-sorted CD8+CD4-CCR7+CD45RA+ naive T cells. This rearrangement joins TRBV19 to TRBJ2-3, with D tentatively TRBD2 (5 bases). The sequence was obtained from a human donor in good health. Some libraries in this study had Jurkat cell RNA spiked in. The CDR3 DNA reads TGTGCCAGTAGTGGAGGCGCGGCAGGTACGCAGTATTTT. It translates to CASSGGAAGTQYF.